Following are 24 T cell receptor beta chains from one sample sequenced in a study of brain T cells in children with intractable seizures. Only in-frame clones appear in the TCRdb table, and some are missing; sequencing was by immunoSEQ multiplex PCR. Here the sample spans fewer than 85,000 clones, roughly 91% being singletons. The material sequenced was peripheral blood, taken at surgery. Receptors were obtained from a boy under two years old with tuberous sclerosis and intractable seizures.

CDR3 nucleotides: TGTGCCTGGACAGCGCCTAAAGCCGACGAGCAGTACTTC. This gives the protein CAWTAPKADEQYF. J is TRBJ2-7 and V is TRBV30, with D unclear. V was trimmed by 4 bases and J by 5 bases, leaving 15 bases between them. The CDR3 has 13 residues. Germline V gene sequence: CDR1 GTSNPN, CDR2 SVGIG (reference sequence).

The V gene is TRBV28, the J gene TRBJ2-7; D perhaps matches TRBD2 (6 bases). CDR1 is MDHEN and CDR2 is SYDVKM in the germline V gene. This CDR3 region has 13 residues. Trimming took 5 bases from V and 4 from J, leaving 12 bases between them. The CDR3 is CASSPAGIYEQYF. DNA of the CDR3: TGTGCCAGCAGTCCCGCGGGAATTTACGAGCAGTACTTC.

V is TRBV25-1 and J is TRBJ2-7; D uncertain. The V gene lost 3 bases and the J gene lost 2 bases, with 8 bases spanning the gap. The germline V gene encodes CDR1 MGHDK and CDR2 SYGVNS. The CDR3 extends over 13 amino acids. CDR3 nucleotides: TGTGCCAGCAGTGAGGACGGAACCTACGAGCAGTACTTC. Residues: CASSEDGTYEQYF.

The V and J genes are TRBV7-9 and TRBJ2-2; 10 nucleotides agree with TRBD1. The CDR3 runs 15 residues. V shed 5 bases, J shed 5 bases, and the junction held 5 bases outside the gene matches. Germline-derived CDR1 and CDR2 are SEHNR and FQNEAQ (reference sequence). The chain's CDR3 is CASSRGQGTTGELFF. The CDR3 DNA reads TGTGCCAGCAGCCGGGGACAGGGGACAACCGGGGAGCTGTTTTTT.

The chain uses TRBV15 and TRBJ2-7; D gene ambiguous. The ends were cut back, 0 bases at V and 1 base at J, with 7 bases in the middle. CDR1 and CDR2 from the germline V gene are LNHNV and YYDKDF (reference sequence). The CDR3 contains 14 residues. The CDR3 is CATSRDFQSYEQYF. The CDR3 DNA follows: TGTGCCACCAGCAGAGACTTCCAGTCCTACGAGCAGTACTTC.

CDR3 DNA sequence: TGCGCCAGCAGCCGAGAATCCTACAATGAGCAGTTCTTC. It specifies CASSRESYNEQFF. This chain links TRBV4-1 with TRBJ2-1, with D uncertain. Per the germline V gene, CDR1 is MGHRA and CDR2 is YSYEKL. This CDR3 is built from 13 residues. V lost 4 bases and J lost 1, with 5 bases in between.

The chain links TRBV3-1 (or the pseudogene TRBV3-2) to TRBJ2-1; D is uncertain. Germline lookup yields CDR1 LGHDT and CDR2 YNNKEL (reference sequence). Trimming removed 1 base from V and 9 bases from J, with 7 bases in between. This CDR3 has 12 residues. CDR3 protein: CASSQAPSEQFF. As DNA, the CDR3 is TGTGCCAGCAGCCAAGCACCTAGTGAGCAGTTCTTC.

This chain uses TRBV7-8 with TRBJ2-1; 11 bases are a match to TRBD2. After removal of 4 bases from V and 6 bases from J, the junction contained 8 bases not matched to a gene. This CDR3 has 16 amino acids. Germline-derived CDR1 and CDR2 are SGHVS and FQNEAQ. The CDR3 here is CASSSPGLADINEQFF. For the CDR3, the DNA is TGTGCCAGCAGCTCCCCGGGACTAGCGGACATCAATGAGCAGTTCTTC.

The sample holds one count of this clone. V gene TRBV15 combines with J gene TRBJ2-1, with a possible D match to TRBD1 (6 bases). The length of the CDR3 is 15 residues. V lost 3 bases to trimming and J lost 0 bases, with 9 bases between them. CDR1 and CDR2 (germline): LNHNV, YYDKDF (reference sequence). Here the CDR3 reads CATSSQGGSYNEQFF. In DNA, the CDR3 is TGTGCCACCAGCAGCCAAGGGGGCTCCTACAATGAGCAGTTCTTC.

The genes are TRBV28 and TRBJ2-3, with a tentative D call TRBD1 (6 bases). This CDR3 is 15 amino acids long. Germline V lookup: CDR1 MDHEN, CDR2 SYDVKM. V was clipped by 10 bases and J by 4 bases, with 21 bases between them. CDR3 nucleotides: TGTGCCACCCAAAAGGGTGGGGGCCTCGCAGATACGCAGTATTTT. Translating it yields CATQKGGGLADTQYF.

The rearrangement joins TRBV27 to TRBJ1-6, with no clear D. This CDR3 region has 17 residues. V gave up 1 base and J gave up 5 bases, with 15 bases separating them. Germline V lookup: CDR1 MNHEY, CDR2 SMNVEV (reference sequence). The CDR3 is CASSLWSRARHNSPLHF. DNA for the CDR3: TGTGCCAGCAGTTTATGGTCTCGCGCCCGTCATAATTCACCCCTCCACTTT.

The V gene is TRBV6-5, the J gene TRBJ1-1, with TRBD1 matching 8 bases. The CDR3 is 13 residues long. With 8 bases clipped from V and 4 bases from J, the junction kept 6 bases outside the gene matches. Germline loops: CDR1 MNHEY, CDR2 SVGAGI. CDR3 protein: CASRPGGITEAFF. The CDR3 region has the DNA TGTGCCAGCCGTCCAGGGGGCATCACTGAAGCTTTCTTT.

This chain uses TRBV7-9 with TRBJ1-3, with 9 bases identical to TRBD1. Germline V gene sequence: CDR1 SEHNR, CDR2 FQNEAQ (reference sequence). The CDR3 contains 17 residues. V was clipped by 4 bases and J by 2 bases; unmatched bases: 9. CDR3 nucleotides: TGTGCCAGCAGCTCCAACCGGGACAGGGAGCCTGGAAACACCATATATTTT. It translates to CASSSNRDREPGNTIYF.

The chain is built from TRBV7-6 and TRBJ1-1; D gene uncertain. V was shortened by 1 base and J by 0 bases, with 9 bases between the two germline ends. The CDR3 is 15 residues long. From germline, CDR1 is SGHVS and CDR2 FNYEAQ. CDR3 DNA sequence: TGTGCCAGCAGCTTAGTTATGGGATTGAACACTGAAGCTTTCTTT. It yields the protein CASSLVMGLNTEAFF.

This clone was detected once. The chain recombines TRBV29-1 with TRBJ1-2; possibly TRBD1 for D (6 bases). Trimming stripped 7 bases from V and 4 bases from J, with 16 bases between. Germline values: CDR1 SQVTM, CDR2 ANQGSEA. This CDR3 spans 13 amino acids. The CDR3 region is CSAISDSFYGYTF. DNA for the CDR3: TGCAGCGCAATCTCGGACAGCTTCTATGGCTACACCTTC.

This sequence joins TRBV6-6 and TRBJ1-2; D might be TRBD1 (6 bases). Germline CDR1 MNHNY, CDR2 SVGAGI (reference sequence). Trimming left V 7 bases short and J 8 bases short, with 11 bases between. The CDR3 runs 11 residues. The CDR3 sequence: CASISQGGYTF. The CDR3 DNA follows: TGTGCCAGCATCTCTCAGGGGGGCTACACCTTC.

The chain uses TRBV14 and TRBJ2-1, with D perhaps TRBD2 (6 bases). There are 14 residues in the CDR3. V was cut by 1 base and J by 3 bases, with 7 bases left in between. Germline CDR1 and CDR2: SGHDN and FVKESK. CDR3 protein: CASSQGTNYNEQFF. CDR3 bases: TGTGCCAGCAGCCAAGGGACTAACTACAATGAGCAGTTCTTC.

The chain combines TRBV20-1 with TRBJ2-1; no reliable D call. The ends were cut back, 0 bases at V and 10 bases at J, with 7 bases in the middle. In germline, CDR1 is DFQATT, CDR2 SNEGSKA (reference sequence). CDR3 length equals 11 residues. The CDR3 sequence: CSARDPIEQFF. The CDR3 DNA reads as TGCAGTGCTAGAGACCCCATAGAGCAGTTCTTC.

This chain connects TRBV24-1 to TRBJ2-5; the match to TRBD2 covers 9 bases. In germline, CDR1 is KGHDR, CDR2 SFDVKD. V gave up 2 bases and J gave up 3 bases; unmatched junction bases: 9. The CDR3 covers 17 residues. The DNA of the CDR3 is TGTGCCACCAGTGATTGGTCGGCGGGGGGGGTCGAAGAGACCCAGTACTTC. The encoded protein is CATSDWSAGGVEETQYF.

This chain uses TRBV2 with TRBJ1-5; D is uncertain. From germline, CDR1 is SNHLY and CDR2 FYNNEI. The CDR3 contains 11 residues. V lost 5 bases to trimming and J lost 3 bases, with 2 bases between them. CDR3 nucleotides: TGTGCCAGCAGTTACAATCAGCCCCAGCATTTT. Translated: CASSYNQPQHF.

The gene calls are TRBV18 and TRBJ1-3; possibly TRBD1 for D (5 bases). CDR1 and CDR2 from the germline V gene are KGHSH and LQKENI. Between the trimmed V and J ends, which lost 2 bases and 2 bases, there was a span of 13 bases. There are 16 residues in the CDR3. The CDR3 here is CASSPGQGGAGNTIYF. Written as DNA, the CDR3 is TGTGCCAGCTCACCAGGCCAGGGAGGCGCTGGAAACACCATATATTTT.

V gene TRBV28 combines with J gene TRBJ1-1, with a tentative D call TRBD1 (5 bases). This CDR3 has 14 amino acids. V gave up 7 bases and J gave up 5 bases, with 17 bases separating them. Germline values: CDR1 MDHEN, CDR2 SYDVKM. The CDR3 here is CASIYSLGATEAFF. The DNA of the CDR3 is TGTGCCAGCATTTATTCTTTAGGGGCAACTGAAGCTTTCTTT.

J is TRBJ2-7 and V is TRBV28, with D tentatively TRBD2 (5 bases). Trimming cost V 3 bases and J 6 bases, with 12 bases left between them. This CDR3 is 13 amino acids long. CDR1 is MDHEN, CDR2 SYDVKM, per germline. The CDR3 region is CASSFSWAGEQYF. CDR3 nucleotide sequence: TGTGCCAGCAGTTTCAGTTGGGCGGGCGAGCAGTACTTC.

This clone has just a few counts. V is TRBV10-1 and J is TRBJ1-1; no firm D call. The length of the CDR3 is 14 residues. CDR1 and CDR2 (germline): WNHNN, SYGVQD (reference sequence). Trimming cost V 4 bases and J 4 bases, with 13 bases left between them. In DNA, the CDR3 is TGCGCCAGCAGTGTGGGGTTGACCGGCACTGAAGCTTTCTTT. Amino acid sequence: CASSVGLTGTEAFF.